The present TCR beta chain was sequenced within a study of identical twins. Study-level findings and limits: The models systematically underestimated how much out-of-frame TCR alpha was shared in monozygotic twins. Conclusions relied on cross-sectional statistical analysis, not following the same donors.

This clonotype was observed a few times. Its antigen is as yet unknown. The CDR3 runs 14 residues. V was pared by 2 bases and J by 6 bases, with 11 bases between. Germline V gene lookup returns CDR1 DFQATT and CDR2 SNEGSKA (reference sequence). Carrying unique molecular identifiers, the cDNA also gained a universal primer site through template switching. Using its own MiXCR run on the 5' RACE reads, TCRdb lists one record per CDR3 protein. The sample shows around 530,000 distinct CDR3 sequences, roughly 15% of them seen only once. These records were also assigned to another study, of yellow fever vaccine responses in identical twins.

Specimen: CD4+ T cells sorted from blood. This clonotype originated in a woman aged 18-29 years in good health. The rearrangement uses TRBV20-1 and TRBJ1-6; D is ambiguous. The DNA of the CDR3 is TGCAGTGCTAGATTAGAAAATCCTAATTCACCCCTCCACTTT. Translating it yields CSARLENPNSPLHF.